This T cell receptor (beta chain) derives from a study of cytomegalovirus exposure and HLA in healthy donors. The CDR3 covers 14 residues. Germline lookup yields CDR1 SGHTA and CDR2 FQGNSA. V was trimmed by 5 bases and J by 3 bases, leaving 14 bases between them. 13 Jbeta primers and 60 Vbeta primers were used for the PCR. This table comes from immunoSEQ multiplex PCR, and its TCRdb copy is limited to in-frame clones, with some not included. The sample includes some 180,000 clones, about 90% of them seen just once. The sequenced sample consisted of PBMCs. The receptor was isolated from a boy aged 2 to 10 in good health and CMV-seronegative. The chain combines TRBV7-2 with TRBJ2-7, with a weak D call TRBD2 (6 bases). For the CDR3, the DNA is TGTGCCAGCAGCCCCGACCCAGCGGGCTACGAGCAGTACTTC. It specifies CASSPDPAGYEQYF. Complete variable domain (other parts from reference TRBV7-2 and TRBJ2-7): GAGVSQSPSNKVTEKGKDVELRCDPISGHTALYWYRQSLGQGLEFLIYFQGNSAPDKSGLPSDRFSAERTGGSVSTLTIQRTQQEDSAVYLCASSPDPAGYEQYFGPGTRLTVT.